One and the same sample provided the 8 T cell receptor beta chains below, sequenced in a study of Graves' ophthalmopathy and Graves' hyperthyroidism. Researchers took RNA transcripts and amplified TCR beta CDR3 regions from them. HTBI primers primed a first-round RT-PCR, and a second-round multiplex PCR followed. TCRdb reprocessed the multiplex PCR reads via MiXCR and lists one record per CDR3 protein. The profile shows fewer than 650,000 distinct CDR3 sequences, approximately 22% of them singletons. Material for sequencing was peripheral blood. Receptors were obtained from a woman under 30 with stable Graves' hyperthyroidism. Some clones in this sample may be carry-over from other donors' samples.

At least ten counts were recorded for this clonotype. J is TRBJ1-1 and V is TRBV28, with TRBD1 identical over 7 bases. Trimming took 6 bases from V and 1 from J; bases not matched to a gene: 8. The CDR3 contains 15 residues. Germline-derived CDR1 and CDR2 are MDHEN and SYDVKM. The CDR3 DNA follows: TGTGCCAGCAGAGGGGAAAACAGGGGGAACACTGAAGCTTTCTTT. This codes for CASRGENRGNTEAFF.

The chain uses TRBV6-1 and TRBJ2-6; D is uncertain. The CDR3 contains 16 residues. The ends were cut back, 4 bases at V and 0 bases at J, with 10 bases in the middle. Germline assignment: CDR1 MNHNS and CDR2 SASEGT. CDR3 bases: TGTGCCAGCAGTGTACGACGATTCTCTGGGGCCAACGTCCTGACTTTC. Translating it yields CASSVRRFSGANVLTF.

The chain recombines TRBV5-1 with TRBJ2-4; the D gene is possibly TRBD2 (5 bases). The CDR3 totals 15 residues. V lost 6 bases, J lost 2 bases, and 15 bases lay in between. Germline V gives CDR1 SGHRS, CDR2 YFSETQ. CDR3 DNA: TGCGCCAGCACCCCCGGAGGAGCGACCAAAAACATTCAGTACTTC. Translating gives CASTPGGATKNIQYF.

At least ten counts were recorded for this clonotype. The chain recombines TRBV20-1 with TRBJ1-1; D gene ambiguous. The CDR3 has 13 residues. Germline CDR1 and CDR2: DFQATT and SNEGSKA (reference sequence). The V end was cut by 5 bases, the J end by 6 bases, with 16 bases between. The CDR3: CSAFGPVRAEAFF. The CDR3 region has the DNA TGCAGTGCTTTTGGGCCGGTGAGGGCTGAAGCTTTCTTT.

This clonotype appeared many times. V usage is TRBV5-1 and J usage is TRBJ1-1, with TRBD1 as a possible D gene (5 bases). Germline CDR1 and CDR2: SGHRS and YFSETQ. CDR3 length equals 14 residues. V lost 8 bases and J 4 bases, leaving 18 bases between the germline ends. CDR3 amino acids: CARRGGPPVTEAFF. For the CDR3, the DNA is TGCGCCAGGAGGGGAGGCCCGCCGGTCACTGAAGCTTTCTTT.

This clonotype was counted many times. The CDR3 coding sequence is TGTGCCAGCAGTTATGCTAGCGGGAAAGCCAACGAGCAGTACTTC. Protein sequence: CASSYASGKANEQYF. V and J are TRBV6-5 and TRBJ2-7; 9 bases agree with TRBD2. Per germline, CDR1 MNHEY and CDR2 SVGAGI. This CDR3 has 15 residues. The junction had 8 bases not matched to a gene; V was cut back by 3 bases and J by 5 bases.

This clonotype was found a few times. This chain links TRBV3-1 with TRBJ2-4; 7 nucleotides align to TRBD2. Germline assignment: CDR1 LGHDT and CDR2 YNNKEL (reference sequence). The length of the CDR3 is 14 residues. With 2 bases clipped from V and 7 bases from J, the junction kept 5 bases outside the gene matches. The CDR3 DNA sequence: TGTGCCAGCAGCCAACGAGGGGAGGGGAACATTCAGTACTTC. This gives the protein CASSQRGEGNIQYF.

The chain has TRBV18 and TRBJ2-7, with 8 bases fitting TRBD2. V trimming: 2 bases; J trimming: 3 bases; junction bases outside the gene matches: 6. The CDR3 covers 15 residues. Germline assignment: CDR1 KGHSH and CDR2 LQKENI. The CDR3 is CASSPGAGVFYEQYF. The DNA for the CDR3 is TGTGCCAGCTCACCAGGAGCGGGAGTATTCTACGAGCAGTACTTC.